Presented here are 9 T cell receptor beta chains from one specimen sequenced in a study of PD-1 blockade in classical Hodgkin lymphoma. Time point described: cycle 4 day 1 (C4D1), after around six weeks of nivolumab. The patients all showed relapse after autologous stem cell transplantation, while their brentuximab vedotin exposure varied. TCRdb's table, derived via immunoSEQ multiplex PCR, lists solely in-frame clones and lacks some. The data show 50,000 or so clones, around 90% seen once. Here the sequenced sample was peripheral blood mononuclear cells (PBMCs), taken before the fourth cycle of nivolumab. The origin of the receptors is a human donor with classical Hodgkin lymphoma.

The chain joins TRBV10-3 to TRBJ1-2, with TRBD1 matching over 7 bases. The CDR3 loop spans 13 amino acids. V was clipped by 7 bases and J by 5 bases; unmatched bases: 7. Germline CDR1 and CDR2: ENHRY and SYGVKD. The CDR3, as DNA: TGTGCCATCACCGGGGACAGCCTATATGGCTACACCTTC. It is translated as CAITGDSLYGYTF.

The chain employs TRBV14 and TRBJ2-3; possibly TRBD2 for D (7 bases). The ends were cut back, 4 bases at V and 4 bases at J, with 15 bases in the middle. The CDR3 totals 15 residues. Germline V gene data show CDR1 as SGHDN and CDR2 as FVKESK. This CDR3 is CASSRSGGRADTQYF. CDR3 nucleotides: TGTGCCAGCAGCCGGTCCGGGGGGCGCGCAGATACGCAGTATTTT.

This chain uses TRBV30 with TRBJ2-2; D unresolved. Germline-derived CDR1 and CDR2 are GTSNPN and SVGIG (reference sequence). The CDR3 loop spans 13 amino acids. Deletions cut 2 bases from V and 1 base from J, with 5 bases between. The CDR3 protein is CAWSWRNTGELFF. For the CDR3, the DNA is TGTGCCTGGAGTTGGCGGAACACCGGGGAGCTGTTTTTT.

The chain links TRBV5-4 to TRBJ2-3; 8 bases fit TRBD2. Per germline, CDR1 SGHNT and CDR2 YYREEE (reference sequence). V shed 9 bases, J shed 1 base, and the junction held 7 bases outside the gene matches. The CDR3 has 14 amino acids. For the CDR3, the DNA is TGTGCCACCCTTCGAGCGGGGGGCACAGATACGCAGTATTTT. As protein: CATLRAGGTDTQYF.

This chain joins TRBV19 and TRBJ1-2, with D possibly TRBD1 on 6 matching bases. Germline-derived CDR1 and CDR2 are LNHDA and SQIVND (reference sequence). Trimming removed 6 bases at V and 0 bases at J, with 11 bases between. The CDR3 contains 14 residues. The CDR3 spells CASRGRGTNYGYTF. The CDR3 region has the DNA TGTGCCAGTAGGGGCAGGGGAACTAACTATGGCTACACCTTC.

The CDR3 loop is CASGTGYEQYF. The CDR3 DNA follows: TGTGCTAGTGGAACAGGGTACGAGCAGTACTTC. The chain combines TRBV12-5 with TRBJ2-7; TRBD1 might be the D (6 bases). With 6 bases removed from V and 4 bases from J, the gap between germline ends came to 7 bases. This CDR3 comprises 11 residues. Germline CDR1 LGHNT, CDR2 FRNRAP.

This clone occurred a few times. V usage is TRBV11-2 and J usage is TRBJ2-3; 10 nucleotides align to TRBD1. Germline trimming cut 5 bases from V and 2 bases from J; bases unmatched to any gene: 10. This CDR3 spans 17 amino acids. Germline V gives CDR1 SGHAT, CDR2 FQNNGV. The CDR3 bases are TGTGCCAGCAGCGCATACCGGACAGGGGGTACCACAGATACGCAGTATTTT. It specifies CASSAYRTGGTTDTQYF.

The chain has TRBV11-2 and TRBJ2-1, with 9 positions matching TRBD2. Germline CDR1 and CDR2: SGHAT and FQNNGV. This CDR3 has 15 amino acids. J gave up 8 bases and V 2 bases, and 7 bases lay outside the gene matches. As DNA, the CDR3 is TGTGCCAGCAGCTTACTAGCGGGAATCCTCGATGAGCAGTTCTTC. Amino acid sequence: CASSLLAGILDEQFF.

The genes are TRBV28 and TRBJ1-5, with D hard to call. The V end was cut by 6 bases, the J end by 4 bases, with 13 bases between. Germline loops: CDR1 MDHEN, CDR2 SYDVKM. The CDR3 contains 14 residues. This chain's CDR3 is CASSPRVPNQPQHF. For the CDR3, the DNA is TGTGCCAGCAGCCCCCGGGTCCCAAATCAGCCCCAGCATTTT.